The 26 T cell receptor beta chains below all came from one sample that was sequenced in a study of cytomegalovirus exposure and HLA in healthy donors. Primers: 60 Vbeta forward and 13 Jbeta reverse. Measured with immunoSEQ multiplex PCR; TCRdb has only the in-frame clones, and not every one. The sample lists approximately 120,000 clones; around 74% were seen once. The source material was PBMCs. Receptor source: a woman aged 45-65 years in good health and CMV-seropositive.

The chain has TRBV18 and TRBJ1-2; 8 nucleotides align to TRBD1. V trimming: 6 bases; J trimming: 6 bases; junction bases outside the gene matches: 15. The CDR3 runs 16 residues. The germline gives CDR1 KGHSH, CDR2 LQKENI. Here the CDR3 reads CASSLDQLAGGNGYTF. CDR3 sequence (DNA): TGTGCCAGCTCGCTAGACCAATTGGCAGGGGGCAATGGCTACACCTTC. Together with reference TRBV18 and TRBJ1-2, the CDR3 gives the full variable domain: NAGVMQNPRHLVRRRGQEARLRCSPMKGHSHVYWYRQLPEEGLKFMVYLQKENIIDESGMPKERFSAEFPKEGPSILRIQQVVRGDSAAYFCASSLDQLAGGNGYTFGSGTRLTVV.

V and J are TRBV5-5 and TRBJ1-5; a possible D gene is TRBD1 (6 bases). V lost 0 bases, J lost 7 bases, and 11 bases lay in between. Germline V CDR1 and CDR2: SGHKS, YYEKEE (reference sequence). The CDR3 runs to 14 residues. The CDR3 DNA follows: TGTGCCAGCAGCTTGGCAGGGACACGACAGCCCCAGCATTTT. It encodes CASSLAGTRQPQHF. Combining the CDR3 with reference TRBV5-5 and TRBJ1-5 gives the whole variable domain DAGVTQSPTHLIKTRGQQVTLRCSPISGHKSVSWYQQVLGQGPQFIFQYYEKEERGRGNFPDRFSARQFPNYSSELNVNALLLGDSALYLCASSLAGTRQPQHFGDGTRLSIL.

CDR3 region: CASSLETGYEQYF. The CDR3 DNA sequence: TGTGCCAGCAGTCTAGAGACAGGGTACGAGCAGTACTTC. The chain recombines TRBV27 with TRBJ2-7; 7 bases are a match to TRBD1. The J segment lost 4 bases and the V segment lost 5 bases, leaving 5 bases of the junction unmatched. Looked up from germline, CDR1 is MNHEY and CDR2 is SMNVEV (reference sequence). CDR3 size: 13 residues.

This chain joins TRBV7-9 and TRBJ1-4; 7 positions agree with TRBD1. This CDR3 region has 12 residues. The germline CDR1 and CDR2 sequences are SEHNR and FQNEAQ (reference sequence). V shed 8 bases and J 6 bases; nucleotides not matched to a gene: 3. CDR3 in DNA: TGTGCCAGCGGCACAGGGGATGAAAAACTGTTTTTT. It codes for CASGTGDEKLFF.

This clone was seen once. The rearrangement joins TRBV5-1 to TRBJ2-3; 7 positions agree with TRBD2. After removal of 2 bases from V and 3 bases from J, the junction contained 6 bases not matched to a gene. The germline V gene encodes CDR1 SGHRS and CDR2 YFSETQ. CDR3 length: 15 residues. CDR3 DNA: TGCGCCAGCAGCTTTGGCGGGGGAAGGACAGATACGCAGTATTTT. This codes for CASSFGGGRTDTQYF.

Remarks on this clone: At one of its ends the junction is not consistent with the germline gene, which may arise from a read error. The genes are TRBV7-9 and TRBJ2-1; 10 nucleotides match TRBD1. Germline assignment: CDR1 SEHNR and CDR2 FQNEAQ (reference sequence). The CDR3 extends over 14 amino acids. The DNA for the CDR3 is TGTTCCAGCAGCCTTAGGGACAGGGGCAATGAGCAGTTCTTC. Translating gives CSSSLRDRGNEQFF.

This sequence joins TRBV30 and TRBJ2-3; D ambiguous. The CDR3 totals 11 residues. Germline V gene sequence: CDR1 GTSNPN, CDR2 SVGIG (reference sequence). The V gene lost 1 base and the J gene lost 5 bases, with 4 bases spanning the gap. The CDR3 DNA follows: TGTGCCTGGAGTGAGCGAGATACGCAGTATTTT. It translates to CAWSERDTQYF. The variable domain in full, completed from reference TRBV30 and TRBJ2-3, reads SQTIHQWPATLVQPVGSPLSLECTVEGTSNPNLYWYRQAAGRGLQLLFYSVGIGQISSEVPQNLSASRPQDRQFILSSKKLLLSDSGFYLCAWSERDTQYFGPGTRLTVL.

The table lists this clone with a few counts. CDR3 in amino acids: CASSFNWEQYF. The CDR3 nucleotides are TGTGCCAGCAGCTTCAACTGGGAGCAGTACTTC. The chain uses TRBV7-9 and TRBJ2-7; D ambiguous. V was clipped by 3 bases and J by 7 bases, with 7 bases between them. CDR3 length: 11 amino acids. CDR1 SEHNR and CDR2 FQNEAQ come from the germline V gene (reference sequence).

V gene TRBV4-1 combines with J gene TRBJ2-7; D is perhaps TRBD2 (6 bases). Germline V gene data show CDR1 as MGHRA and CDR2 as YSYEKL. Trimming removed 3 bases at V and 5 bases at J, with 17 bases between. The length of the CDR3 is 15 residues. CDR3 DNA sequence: TGCGCCAGCAGCCAGGGACTTCTTAAACCGGACGAGCAGTACTTC. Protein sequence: CASSQGLLKPDEQYF.

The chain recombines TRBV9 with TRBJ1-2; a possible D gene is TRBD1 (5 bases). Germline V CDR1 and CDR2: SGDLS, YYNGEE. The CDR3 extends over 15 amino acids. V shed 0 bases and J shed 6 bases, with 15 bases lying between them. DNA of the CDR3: TGTGCCAGCAGCGTAGCTGGGGGGGGTTCGGATGGCTACACCTTC. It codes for CASSVAGGGSDGYTF.

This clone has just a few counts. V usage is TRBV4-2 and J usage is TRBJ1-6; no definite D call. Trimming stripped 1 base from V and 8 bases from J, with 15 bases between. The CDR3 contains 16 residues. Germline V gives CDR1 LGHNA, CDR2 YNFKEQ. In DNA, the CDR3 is TGTGCCAGCAGCCAAGCAGGCAGCTCCTCTGATTCACCCCTCCACTTT. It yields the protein CASSQAGSSSDSPLHF.

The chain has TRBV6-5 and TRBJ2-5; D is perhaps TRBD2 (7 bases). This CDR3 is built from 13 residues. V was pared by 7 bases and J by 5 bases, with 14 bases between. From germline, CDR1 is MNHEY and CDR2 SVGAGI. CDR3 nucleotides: TGTGCCAGCACTAACAAGGGGGGGGAGACCCAGTACTTC. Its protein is CASTNKGGETQYF.

The CDR3 bases are TGTGCCAGTTCCCCTAGGGAGGGCGGGGGGTGGTTCTTC. Amino acid sequence: CASSPREGGGWFF. V and J are TRBV7-3 and TRBJ2-1; 8 bases agree with TRBD2. Trimming took 9 bases from V and 15 from J; bases not matched to a gene: 16. The germline CDR1 and CDR2 sequences are SGHTA and FQGTGA. CDR3 length equals 13 residues.

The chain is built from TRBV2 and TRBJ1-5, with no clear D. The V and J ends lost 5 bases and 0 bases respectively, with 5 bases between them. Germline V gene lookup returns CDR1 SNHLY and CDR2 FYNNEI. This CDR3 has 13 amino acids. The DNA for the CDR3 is TGTGCCAGCAGTTTCAGTAGCAATCAGCCCCAGCATTTT. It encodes CASSFSSNQPQHF.

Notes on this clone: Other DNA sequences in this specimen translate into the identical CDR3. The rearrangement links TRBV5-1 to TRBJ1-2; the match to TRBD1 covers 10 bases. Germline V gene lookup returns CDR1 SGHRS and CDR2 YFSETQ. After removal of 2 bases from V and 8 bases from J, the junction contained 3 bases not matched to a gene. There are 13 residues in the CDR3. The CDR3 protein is CASSFGQGGGYTF. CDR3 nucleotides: TGCGCCAGCAGCTTCGGACAGGGGGGAGGCTACACCTTC.

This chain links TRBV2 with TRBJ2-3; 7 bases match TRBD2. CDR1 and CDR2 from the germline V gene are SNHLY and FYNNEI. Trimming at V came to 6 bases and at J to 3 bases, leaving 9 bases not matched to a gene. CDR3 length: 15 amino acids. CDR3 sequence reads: CASSGSGTTTDTQYF. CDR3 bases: TGTGCCAGCAGCGGCAGTGGGACTACAACAGATACGCAGTATTTT.

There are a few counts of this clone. The CDR3 DNA follows: TGTGCCAGCAGCCATGGACAGTACAATGAGCAGTTCTTC. Its protein is CASSHGQYNEQFF. This chain connects TRBV14 to TRBJ2-1, with D perhaps matching TRBD1 (6 bases). V gave up 3 bases and J gave up 4 bases, with 7 bases separating them. This CDR3 region has 13 residues. Germline V gene sequence: CDR1 SGHDN, CDR2 FVKESK.

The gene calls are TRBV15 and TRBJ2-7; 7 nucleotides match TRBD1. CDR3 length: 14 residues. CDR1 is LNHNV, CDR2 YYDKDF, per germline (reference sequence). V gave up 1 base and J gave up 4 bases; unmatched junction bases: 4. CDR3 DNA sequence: TGTGCCACCAGCAGAGGACAGGGCCTTTACGAGCAGTACTTC. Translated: CATSRGQGLYEQYF.

The CDR3 loop reads CASSMVGSGTGELFF. The CDR3 DNA is TGTGCCAGCAGCATGGTCGGCTCGGGGACCGGGGAGCTGTTTTTT. The genes are TRBV5-6 and TRBJ2-2, with a possible D match to TRBD2 (5 bases). Trimming cost V 4 bases and J 5 bases, with 15 bases left between them. This CDR3 region has 15 residues. Per the germline V gene, CDR1 is SGHDT and CDR2 is YYEEEE.

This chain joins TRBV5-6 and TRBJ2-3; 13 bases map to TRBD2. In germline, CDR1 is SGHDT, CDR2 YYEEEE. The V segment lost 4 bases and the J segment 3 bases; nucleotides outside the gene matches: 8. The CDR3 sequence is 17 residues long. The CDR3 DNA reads TGTGCCAGCAGCGCAACTAGCGGGGGGGCTTGGACAGATACGCAGTATTTT. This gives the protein CASSATSGGAWTDTQYF. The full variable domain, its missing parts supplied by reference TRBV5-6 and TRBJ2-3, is DAGVTQSPTHLIKTRGQQVTLRCSPKSGHDTVSWYQQALGQGPQFIFQYYEEEERQRGNFPDRFSGHQFPNYSSELNVNALLLGDSALYLCASSATSGGAWTDTQYFGPGTRLTVL.

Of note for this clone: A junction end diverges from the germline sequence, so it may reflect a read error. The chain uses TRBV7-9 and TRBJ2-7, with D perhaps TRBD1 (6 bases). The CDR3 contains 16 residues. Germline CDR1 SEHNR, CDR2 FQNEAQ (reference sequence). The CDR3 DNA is TGTTCCAGCAGCTTAGCCAGGGGTATAACCAACTACGAGCAGTACTTC. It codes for CSSSLARGITNYEQYF.

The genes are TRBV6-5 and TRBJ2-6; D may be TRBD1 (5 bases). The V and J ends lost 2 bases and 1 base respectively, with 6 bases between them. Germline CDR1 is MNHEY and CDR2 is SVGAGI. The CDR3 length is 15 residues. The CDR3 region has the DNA TGTGCCAGCAGTTACAAGGGGTCTGGGGCCAACGTCCTGACTTTC. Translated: CASSYKGSGANVLTF.

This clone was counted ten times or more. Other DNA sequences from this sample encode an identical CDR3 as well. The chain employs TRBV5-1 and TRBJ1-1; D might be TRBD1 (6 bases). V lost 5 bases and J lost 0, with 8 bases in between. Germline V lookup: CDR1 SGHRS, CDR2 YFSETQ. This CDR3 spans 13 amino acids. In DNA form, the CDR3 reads TGCGCCAGCAGTGACAGGATGAACACTGAAGCTTTCTTT. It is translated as CASSDRMNTEAFF.

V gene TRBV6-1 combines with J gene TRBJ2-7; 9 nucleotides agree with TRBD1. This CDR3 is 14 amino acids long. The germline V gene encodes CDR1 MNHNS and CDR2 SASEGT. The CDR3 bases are TGTGCGCTCGGGGGCGGACAGGGGCCTCGGGAGCAGTACTTC. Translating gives CALGGGQGPREQYF.

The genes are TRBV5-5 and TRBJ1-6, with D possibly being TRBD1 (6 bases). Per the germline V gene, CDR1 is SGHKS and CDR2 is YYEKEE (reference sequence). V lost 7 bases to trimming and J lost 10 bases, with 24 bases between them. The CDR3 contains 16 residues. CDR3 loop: CASFRDTSRTSSPLHF. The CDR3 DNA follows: TGTGCCAGCTTCCGGGACACCTCCCGAACTTCCTCACCCCTCCACTTT.

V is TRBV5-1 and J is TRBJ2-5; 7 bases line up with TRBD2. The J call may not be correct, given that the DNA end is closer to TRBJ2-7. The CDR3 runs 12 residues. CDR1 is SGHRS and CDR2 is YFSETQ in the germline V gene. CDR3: CASHGGTYEQYF. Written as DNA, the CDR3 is TGCGCGTCGCACGGGGGGACCTACGAGCAGTACTTC.